Below, one TCR beta chain is given with its context. A few counts support this clonotype. Its antigen is currently not known. No qualities accompany the bases; no much larger clone lies one base away. Systemically healthy Caucasian individuals from Russia, some 38 in total and aged about 6 to 90 years, were included as donors. Approximately 9.3 milliliters of peripheral blood were collected from each donor into EDTA-treated Vacutainer tubes. Ficoll-Paque density-gradient centrifugation was used to isolate PBMCs, with at least 6 million obtained per sample. Trizol reagent was used to extract total RNA from the PBMCs, yielding at least 6 micrograms per sample. For every donor, an aliquot of PBMCs went through flow cytometry to measure the percentages of naive CD45RAhigh/CD27high T cells. The library came from 5' RACE. Sequencing took place on an Illumina HiSeq 2500. A second 7 to 11 cycle PCR used a sample-barcoded 5' primer and a J-beta primer mix. Each TCR beta cDNA molecule received a unique molecular identifier from a template-switch 5' adaptor carrying 12 random nucleotides. Each sample yielded at least 3 million CDR3-containing paired-end reads. First-strand cDNA was synthesized from all RNA with the Mint cDNA synthesis kit, primed by a TRBC-specific oligonucleotide. Following uracil-DNA glycosylase treatment, all cDNA underwent a first 18-cycle PCR with the universal primers M1SS and BC2_uni_R. Processing in the source paper ran as follows. For normalization, 1 million high-quality reads, each with a distinct molecular identifier, were randomly selected from each sample. Reads sharing molecular identifiers were discarded rather than binned into consensus sequences. MiTCR, with a Q25 quality threshold and the strictest error-elimination algorithm, was used for CDR3 identification, clonotype clustering and error correction. A nonparametric unseen species model using Euler transformation provided a lower-bound estimate of total TCR beta diversity. TCRdb reprocessed the public reads (quality trimming at Q25 with fastp, clone calling with MiXCR) and kept in-frame beta chains. Rows with one shared CDR3 protein collapse into an entry with the most common genes and DNA. The V and J calls shown here were made by TCRdb, not taken from the authors' results. Recorded for this sample are fewer than 1,000,000 distinct CDR3 sequences; around two fifths of them occurred a single time. The leading ten clones occupy roughly a fifth of the sample.

This sample stems from a study of blood T cells in healthy people across ages (dated by TCRdb to about 2015). Turning to the overall study: Template switching captured roughly one uniquely barcoded TCR beta cDNA molecule per two T cells in model experiments. To track age-related changes in TCR beta repertoire diversity, the study relied on deep sequencing normalized with unique cDNA molecular identifiers. The donors were divided into four age groups: young (average around 17 years), middle-aged (about 39), aged (approximately 62) and long-lived (more than 75). To avoid experimental bias, donors of different ages were spread randomly across the sequencing lanes. Using the same blood draw, the study looked at two additional independent replicas of 1 million unique cDNA reads for two donors, one aged 18 to 30 and the other aged 80 or older.

The study at large found these results: Because profiling used bulk unsorted PBMCs, naive and antigen-experienced compartments could not be compared conclusively. Because the CMV infection status of the donors was unknown, age-related changes in expanded clonotypes may potentially have been confounded. A strong correlation was found between observed TCR beta diversity and the percentage of naive T cells measured by flow cytometry. Estimates of total diversity based on one million sequenced T cells were considered lower bounds and underestimates. The long-lived group showed more naive CD4+ T cells, fewer expanded clones and increased TCR diversity than the aged group, suggesting age selection. Observed TCR beta diversity per million T cells fell roughly linearly with age, and a significant reduction was already apparent by age roughly 40.

The sequenced sample consisted of blood. This TCR derives from a man in his 60s in good health.

The CDR3: CASSTRGESYNEQFF. The DNA sequence is as follows: TGTGCCAGCAGCACCCGGGGGGAATCCTACAATGAGCAGTTCTTC. The chain is encoded by TRBV7-2 joined to TRBJ2-1; TRBD2 aligns with 7 central bases. Spanning cysteine to phenylalanine, the CDR3 consists of 15 amino acids. Solely the CDR3 DNA is kept, with 45 bases framed from the first base. Trimming takes 5 bases off V and 1 base off J; junction bases not matched to a gene: 5. The CDR1 and CDR2 encoded by the germline V gene are SGHTA and FQGNSA. Supplemented by the reference TRBV7-2 and TRBJ2-1 proteins around the CDR3, the complete variable domain is GAGVSQSPSNKVTEKGKDVELRCDPISGHTALYWYRQSLGQGLEFLIYFQGNSAPDKSGLPSDRFSAERTGGSVSTLTIQRTQQEDSAVYLCASSTRGESYNEQFFGPGTRLTVL.